These 8 T cell receptor beta chains originate from one sample sequenced in a study of cytomegalovirus exposure and HLA in healthy donors (dated by TCRdb to between 2016 and 2019). Library construction relied on the immunoSEQ multiplex PCR assay. Sourced from immuneACCESS, this table was stored by TCRdb with only in-frame sequences that have V and J called. A share of the clones is absent; for the studies checked, an unresolved V gene accounts for under half, and the remainder has no known explanation. The sample table holds about 150,000 clones, of which just over 85% were seen once. The top ten hold about 1.9% of the sample. The sequenced sample was PBMCs. These receptors came from a human donor in good health.

A few counts support this clone. The chain links TRBV5-1 to TRBJ1-1; D remains unclear. V was cut by 5 bases and J by 1 base, with 12 bases left in between. The CDR3 is made up of 14 amino acids. Germline V gene sequence: CDR1 SGHRS, CDR2 YFSETQ. DNA of the CDR3: TGCGCCAGCAGTTATAAAGACACGAACACTGAAGCTTTCTTT. Protein: CASSYKDTNTEAFF.

The J gene is TRBJ1-6, the V gene TRBV14; D not resolved. The CDR3 is 15 amino acids. Trimming removed 0 bases at V and 8 bases at J, with 11 bases between. Germline V gene sequence: CDR1 SGHDN, CDR2 FVKESK. CDR3 protein: CASSQDGYFYSPLHF. CDR3 bases: TGTGCCAGCAGCCAAGACGGTTATTTTTATTCACCCCTCCACTTT.

The V call is TRBV5-1, the J call TRBJ1-1; 8 bases align to TRBD1. Looked up from germline, CDR1 is SGHRS and CDR2 is YFSETQ. Trimming at V came to 5 bases and at J to 1 base, leaving 7 bases not matched to a gene. This CDR3 has 15 amino acids. In nucleotides, the CDR3 is TGCGCCAGCAGTGGGTCCGGGACAGGGAACACTGAAGCTTTCTTT. This translates into CASSGSGTGNTEAFF.

The gene calls are TRBV7-3 and TRBJ2-7, with D possibly being TRBD2 (5 bases). CDR1 is SGHTA, CDR2 FQGTGA, per germline. Trimming removed 1 base from V and 6 bases from J, with 10 bases in between. The CDR3 covers 13 residues. The chain's CDR3 is CASSLKRGLEQYF. Here the CDR3 DNA reads TGTGCCAGCAGCTTAAAGCGCGGACTCGAGCAGTACTTC.

V usage is TRBV15 and J usage is TRBJ2-5; TRBD2 is a possible D gene (5 bases). The CDR3 loop spans 14 amino acids. The germline V gene has CDR1 LNHNV and CDR2 YYDKDF (reference sequence). V lost 3 bases and J lost 9, with 17 bases in between. The chain's CDR3 is CATSREKGGTPQYF. The CDR3 nucleotides read TGTGCCACCAGCAGGGAAAAAGGAGGTACGCCCCAGTACTTC. The full variable domain, rest sourced from reference TRBV15 and TRBJ2-5, is DAMVIQNPRYQVTQFGKPVTLSCSQTLNHNVMYWYQQKSSQAPKLLFHYYDKDFNNEADTPDNFQSRRPNTSFCFLDIRSPGLGDTAMYLCATSREKGGTPQYFGPGTRLLVL.

The CDR3 DNA sequence: TGTGCCAGCAGCTTGGGAGGGACAGGAACTAACTATGGCTACACCTTC. This gives the protein CASSLGGTGTNYGYTF. The V and J genes are TRBV5-5 and TRBJ1-2, with 8 bases lining up with TRBD1. Germline V CDR1 and CDR2: SGHKS, YYEKEE (reference sequence). The V segment lost 0 bases and the J segment 0 bases; nucleotides outside the gene matches: 4. This CDR3 region has 16 residues.

V usage is TRBV4-1 and J usage is TRBJ1-1, with 7 bases aligning to TRBD1. This CDR3 has 14 amino acids. The germline V gene has CDR1 MGHRA and CDR2 YSYEKL. J was trimmed by 7 bases and V by 0 bases; bases with no gene match: 5. This CDR3 is CASSQEGTAVEAFF. The CDR3, as DNA: TGCGCCAGCAGCCAAGAAGGGACAGCGGTTGAAGCTTTCTTT.

The gene calls are TRBV27 and TRBJ1-1, with D tentatively TRBD1 (5 bases). Trimming shortened V by 8 bases and J by 4 bases, and 17 bases separated the two germline ends. Germline CDR1 reads MNHEY; CDR2 reads SMNVEV (reference sequence). The CDR3 loop spans 14 amino acids. This chain's CDR3 is CASRQGIHGTEAFF. In nucleotides, the CDR3 is TGTGCCAGCCGTCAGGGCATTCATGGCACTGAAGCTTTCTTT.